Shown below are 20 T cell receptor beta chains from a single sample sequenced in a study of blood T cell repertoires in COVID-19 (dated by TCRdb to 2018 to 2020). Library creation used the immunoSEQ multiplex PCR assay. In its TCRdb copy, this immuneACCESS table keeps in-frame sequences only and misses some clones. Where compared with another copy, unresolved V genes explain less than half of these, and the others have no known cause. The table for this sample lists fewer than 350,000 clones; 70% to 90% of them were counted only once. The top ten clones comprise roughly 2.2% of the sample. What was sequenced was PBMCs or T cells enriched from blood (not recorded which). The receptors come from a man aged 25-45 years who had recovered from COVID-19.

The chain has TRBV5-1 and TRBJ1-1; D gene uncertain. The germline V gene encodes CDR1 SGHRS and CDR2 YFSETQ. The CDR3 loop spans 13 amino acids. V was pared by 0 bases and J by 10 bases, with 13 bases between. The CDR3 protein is CASSLGREGAAFF. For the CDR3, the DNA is TGCGCCAGCAGCTTGGGACGTGAGGGCGCAGCTTTCTTT.

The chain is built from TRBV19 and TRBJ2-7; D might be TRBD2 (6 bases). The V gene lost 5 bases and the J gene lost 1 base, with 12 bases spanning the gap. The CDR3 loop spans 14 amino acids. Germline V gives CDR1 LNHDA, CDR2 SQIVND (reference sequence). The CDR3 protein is CASSDPGTSYEQYF. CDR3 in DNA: TGTGCCAGTAGTGACCCCGGGACTTCCTACGAGCAGTACTTC.

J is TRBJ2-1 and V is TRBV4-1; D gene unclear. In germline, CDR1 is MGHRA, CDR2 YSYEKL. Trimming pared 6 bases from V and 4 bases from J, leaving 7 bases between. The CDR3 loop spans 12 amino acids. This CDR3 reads CASSQNYNEQFF. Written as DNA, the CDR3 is TGCGCCAGCAGTCAGAATTACAATGAGCAGTTCTTC.

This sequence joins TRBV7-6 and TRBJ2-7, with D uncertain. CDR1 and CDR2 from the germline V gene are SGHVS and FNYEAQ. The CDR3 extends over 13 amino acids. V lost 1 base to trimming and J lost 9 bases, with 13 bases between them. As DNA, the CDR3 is TGTGCCAGCAGCTTAGAGTCGCGGCGCGGGCAGTACTTC. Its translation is CASSLESRRGQYF.

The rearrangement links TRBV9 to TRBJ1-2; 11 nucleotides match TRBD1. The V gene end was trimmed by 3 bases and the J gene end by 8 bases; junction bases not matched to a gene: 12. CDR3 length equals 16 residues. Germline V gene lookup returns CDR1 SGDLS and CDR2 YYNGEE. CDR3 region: CASSATGTGGLQGYTF. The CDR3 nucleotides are TGTGCCAGCAGCGCGACCGGGACAGGGGGTCTACAGGGCTACACCTTC.

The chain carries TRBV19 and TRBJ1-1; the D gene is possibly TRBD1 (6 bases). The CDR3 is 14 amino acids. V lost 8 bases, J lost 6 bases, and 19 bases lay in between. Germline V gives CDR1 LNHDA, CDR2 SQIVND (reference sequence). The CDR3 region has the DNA TGTGCCAGTCATAATACAGGGTCGGGCGCTGAAGCTTTCTTT. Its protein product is CASHNTGSGAEAFF.

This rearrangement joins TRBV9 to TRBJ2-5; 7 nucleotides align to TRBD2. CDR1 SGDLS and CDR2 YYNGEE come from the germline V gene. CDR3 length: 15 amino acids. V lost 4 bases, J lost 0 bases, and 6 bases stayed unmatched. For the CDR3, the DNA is TGTGCCAGCAGCTTAAGCGGGACCTACCAAGAGACCCAGTACTTC. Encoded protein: CASSLSGTYQETQYF.

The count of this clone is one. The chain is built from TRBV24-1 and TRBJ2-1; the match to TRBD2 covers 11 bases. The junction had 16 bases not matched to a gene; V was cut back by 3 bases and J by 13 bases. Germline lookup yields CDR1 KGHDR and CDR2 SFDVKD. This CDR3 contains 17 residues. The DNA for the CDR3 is TGTGCCACCAGTGATCCCACCGGGACTAGCGGCCTTTACAACCAGTTCTTC. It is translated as CATSDPTGTSGLYNQFF.

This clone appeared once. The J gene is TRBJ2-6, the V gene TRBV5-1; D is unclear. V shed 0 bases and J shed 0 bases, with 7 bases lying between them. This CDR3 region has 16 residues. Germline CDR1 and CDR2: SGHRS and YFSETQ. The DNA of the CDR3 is TGCGCCAGCAGCTTGGCAGTTGGCTCTGGGGCCAACGTCCTGACTTTC. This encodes CASSLAVGSGANVLTF.

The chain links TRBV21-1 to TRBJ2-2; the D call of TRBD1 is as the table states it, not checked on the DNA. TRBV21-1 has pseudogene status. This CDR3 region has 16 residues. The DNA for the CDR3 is TGTGCCAGCAGCACACGGACAGGGTCGGACACCGGGGAGCTGTTTTTT. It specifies CASSTRTGSDTGELFF.

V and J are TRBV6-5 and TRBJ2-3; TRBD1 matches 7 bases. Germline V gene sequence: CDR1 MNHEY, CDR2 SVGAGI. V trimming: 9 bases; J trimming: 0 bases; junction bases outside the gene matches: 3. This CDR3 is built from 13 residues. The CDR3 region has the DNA TGTGCCAGTGGGACAGAGAGCACAGATACGCAGTATTTT. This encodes CASGTESTDTQYF.

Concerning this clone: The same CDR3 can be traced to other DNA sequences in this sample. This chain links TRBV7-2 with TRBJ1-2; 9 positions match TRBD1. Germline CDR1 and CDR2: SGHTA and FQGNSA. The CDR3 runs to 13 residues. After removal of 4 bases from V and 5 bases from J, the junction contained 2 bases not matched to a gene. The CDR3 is CASSSGQGYGYTF. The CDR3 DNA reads TGTGCCAGCAGCTCGGGACAGGGTTATGGCTACACCTTC.

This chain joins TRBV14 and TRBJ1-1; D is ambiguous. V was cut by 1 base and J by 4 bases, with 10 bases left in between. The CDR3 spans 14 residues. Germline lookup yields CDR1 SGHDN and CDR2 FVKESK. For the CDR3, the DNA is TGTGCCAGCAGCCAAGGAGCGGGCGCCACTGAAGCTTTCTTT. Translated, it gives CASSQGAGATEAFF. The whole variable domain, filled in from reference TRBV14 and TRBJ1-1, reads EAGVTQFPSHSVIEKGQTVTLRCDPISGHDNLYWYRRVMGKEIKFLLHFVKESKQDESGMPNNRFLAERTGGTYSTLKVQPAELEDSGVYFCASSQGAGATEAFFGQGTRLTVV.

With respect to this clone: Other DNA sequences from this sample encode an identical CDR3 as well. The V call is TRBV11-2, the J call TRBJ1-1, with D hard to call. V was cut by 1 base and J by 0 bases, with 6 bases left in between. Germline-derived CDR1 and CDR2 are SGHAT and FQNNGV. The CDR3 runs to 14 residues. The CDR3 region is CASSLASMNTEAFF. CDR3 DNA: TGTGCCAGCAGCTTAGCCAGTATGAACACTGAAGCTTTCTTT.

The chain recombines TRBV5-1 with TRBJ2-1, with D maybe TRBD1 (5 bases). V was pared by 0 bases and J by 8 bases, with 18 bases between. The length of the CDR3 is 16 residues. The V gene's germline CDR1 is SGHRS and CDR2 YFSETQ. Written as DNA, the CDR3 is TGCGCCAGCAGCTTGGATGGGCAGGGCAGGGTCGATGAGCAGTTCTTC. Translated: CASSLDGQGRVDEQFF.

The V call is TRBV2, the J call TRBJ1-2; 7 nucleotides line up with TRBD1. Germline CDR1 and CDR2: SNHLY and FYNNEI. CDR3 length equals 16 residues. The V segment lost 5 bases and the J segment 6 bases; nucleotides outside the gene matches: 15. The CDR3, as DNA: TGTGCCAGCAGTCGGGAGGGAGGGGGCGGAACGGATGGCTACACCTTC. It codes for CASSREGGGGTDGYTF.

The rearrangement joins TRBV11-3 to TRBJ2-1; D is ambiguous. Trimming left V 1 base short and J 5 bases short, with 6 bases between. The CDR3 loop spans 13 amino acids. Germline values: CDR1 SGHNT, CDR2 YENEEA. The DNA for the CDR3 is TGTGCCAGCAGCTTAGTGGGCAACAATGAGCAGTTCTTC. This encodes CASSLVGNNEQFF.

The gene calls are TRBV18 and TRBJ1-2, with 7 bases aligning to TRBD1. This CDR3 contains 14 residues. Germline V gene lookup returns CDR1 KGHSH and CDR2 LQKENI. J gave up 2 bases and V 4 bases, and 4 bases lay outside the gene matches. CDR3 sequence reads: CASSQAGGNYGYTF. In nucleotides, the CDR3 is TGTGCCAGCTCACAGGCAGGGGGGAACTATGGCTACACCTTC.

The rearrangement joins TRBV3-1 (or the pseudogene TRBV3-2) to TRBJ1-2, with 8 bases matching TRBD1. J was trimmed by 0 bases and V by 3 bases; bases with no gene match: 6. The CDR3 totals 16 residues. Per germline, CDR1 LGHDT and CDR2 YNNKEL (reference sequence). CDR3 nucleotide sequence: TGTGCCAGCAGCCAGTGGGACAGGCAAGCTAACTATGGCTACACCTTC. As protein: CASSQWDRQANYGYTF.

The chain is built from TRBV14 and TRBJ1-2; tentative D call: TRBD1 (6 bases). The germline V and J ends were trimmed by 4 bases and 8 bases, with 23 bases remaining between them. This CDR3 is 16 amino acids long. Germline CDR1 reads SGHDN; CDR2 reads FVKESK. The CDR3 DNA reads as TGTGCCAGCAGCCTACTTACCACGGGGGGCGCGGAAGGCTACACCTTC. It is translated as CASSLLTTGGAEGYTF.